This T cell receptor beta chain was sequenced in a study of early T cells in non-severe SARS-CoV-2 infection. On the study more broadly: Bulk RNA from unsorted whole blood was sequenced; chains were unpaired.

CDR3 size: 16 residues. CDR1 is DFQATT and CDR2 is SNEGSKA in the germline V gene (reference sequence). V lost 1 base and J 5 bases, leaving 19 bases between the germline ends. Researchers tagged individual cDNA molecules with unique molecular identifiers. One entry per CDR3 protein results from TCRdb running MiXCR on the 5' RACE reads. The table includes about 83,000 distinct CDR3 sequences, about 10% detected once. This chain links TRBV20-1 with TRBJ2-3; a weak D match, TRBD2 (6 bases). This TCR was sampled from an adult who was a healthcare worker with PCR-confirmed SARS-CoV-2 infection or an uninfected control (not recorded which). Sequencing used whole blood, obtained at baseline. The CDR3 bases are TGCAGTGCTAGAGGTCTAGGTTGGCGGGACTTAGATACGCAGTATTTT. Protein sequence: CSARGLGWRDLDTQYF.